This TCR beta chain originates from a study of breast tumors, draining lymph nodes, adjacent tissues. Whole-study findings and limits: Tumor and nontumor repertoires were significantly more similar in luminal-like than in basal-like breast cancer. Data fit most tumor T cells coming from lymph node, expanding in tumor. That most tumor T cells come from lymph nodes remained unproven.

Each CDR3 protein gets one entry after TCRdb re-called the multiplex PCR reads with MiXCR. The sample has some 100,000 distinct CDR3 sequences, about 20% seen once; the top ten hold under 1.5%. V shed 1 base, J shed 1 base, and the junction held 8 bases outside the gene matches. The CDR3 has 16 residues. Germline CDR1 reads DFQATT; CDR2 reads SNEGSKA (reference sequence). Breast cancer patients provided tissue from their axillary draining lymph nodes. Remarks on this clonotype: Its antigen is not known.

The material sequenced was axillary lymph node tissue. The chain joins TRBV20-1 to TRBJ2-7, with TRBD2 matching 9 bases. The clonotype was recovered from a female donor with breast cancer. Some clones in this sample may be carry-over from other donors' samples. The CDR3 DNA sequence: TGCAGTGCTAGAGGAATGCGGCGGGGGGGATCCTACGAGCAGTACTTC. The encoded protein is CSARGMRRGGSYEQYF.